These 7 T cell receptor beta chains were sequenced from one sample in a study of blood T cell repertoires in COVID-19. Some clones are missing from TCRdb's copy, which holds only in-frame ones; the method was immunoSEQ multiplex PCR. The sample yields roughly 340,000 clones, roughly 90% seen once. The sequenced material came from peripheral blood. These TCRs come from a woman aged 25 to 45 with COVID-19, enrolled during active disease.

This chain joins TRBV4-3 and TRBJ2-7, with 7 positions matching TRBD1. CDR3 length equals 14 residues. CDR1 and CDR2 from the germline V gene are LGHNA and YSLEER. Trimming took 3 bases from V and 4 from J; bases not matched to a gene: 6. The chain's CDR3 is CASSQTGTAYEQYF. CDR3 nucleotide sequence: TGCGCCAGCAGCCAGACCGGGACAGCTTACGAGCAGTACTTC.

The chain carries TRBV21-1 and TRBJ1-6; the listed D gene, TRBD1, was not tested against the DNA. TRBV21-1 represents a pseudogene. The CDR3 contains 18 residues. The CDR3 sequence is CASSKCLDRGKYNSPLHF. The CDR3 region has the DNA TGTGCCAGCAGCAAATGCCTGGACAGGGGAAAGTATAATTCACCCCTCCACTTT.

The V gene is TRBV19, the J gene TRBJ2-2; D perhaps matches TRBD1 (5 bases). The germline CDR1 and CDR2 sequences are LNHDA and SQIVND (reference sequence). Trimming shortened V by 3 bases and J by 4 bases, and 12 bases separated the two germline ends. There are 15 residues in the CDR3. Here the CDR3 DNA reads TGTGCCAGTAGTATTTTCCAGGGCCGCACCGGGGAGCTGTTTTTT. It specifies CASSIFQGRTGELFF. The full variable domain, with the rest looked up from reference TRBV19 and TRBJ2-2, is DGGITQSPKYLFRKEGQNVTLSCEQNLNHDAMYWYRQDPGQGLRLIYYSQIVNDFQKGDIAEGYSVSREKKESFPLTVTSAQKNPTAFYLCASSIFQGRTGELFFGEGSRLTVL.

The chain couples TRBV18 to TRBJ2-3; 7 bases map to TRBD2. This CDR3 spans 17 amino acids. Germline V gene lookup returns CDR1 KGHSH and CDR2 LQKENI. Germline trimming cut 2 bases from V and 3 bases from J; bases unmatched to any gene: 11. The CDR3 is CASSPISRGSVTDTQYF. The CDR3 DNA follows: TGTGCCAGCTCACCAATCTCTCGCGGGAGTGTGACAGATACGCAGTATTTT.

The chain has TRBV10-3 and TRBJ1-6; 7 bases map to TRBD1. Germline assignment: CDR1 ENHRY and CDR2 SYGVKD. V gave up 2 bases and J gave up 5 bases; unmatched junction bases: 6. The CDR3 has 16 residues. The CDR3 bases are TGTGCCATCAGTGAGGACAGGGCGGAAAATAATTCACCCCTCCACTTT. Translated, it gives CAISEDRAENNSPLHF.

The chain combines TRBV15 with TRBJ2-5; perhaps TRBD2 as D (6 bases). Trimming left V 3 bases short and J 4 bases short, with 15 bases between. Germline CDR1 reads LNHNV; CDR2 reads YYDKDF (reference sequence). The CDR3 consists of 15 residues. The chain's CDR3 is CATSRTSGDRETQYF. The DNA of the CDR3 is TGTGCCACCAGCAGGACTAGTGGAGACCGAGAGACCCAGTACTTC.

The chain joins TRBV28 to TRBJ1-2; 9 bases align to TRBD1. The CDR3 sequence is 15 residues long. Germline assignment: CDR1 MDHEN and CDR2 SYDVKM. With V trimmed by 6 bases and J by 4 bases, 9 bases remained unmatched. The CDR3 nucleotides read TGTGCCAGCAGCGTACAGGGGGCGAGGGCCTATGGCTACACCTTC. Protein: CASSVQGARAYGYTF.